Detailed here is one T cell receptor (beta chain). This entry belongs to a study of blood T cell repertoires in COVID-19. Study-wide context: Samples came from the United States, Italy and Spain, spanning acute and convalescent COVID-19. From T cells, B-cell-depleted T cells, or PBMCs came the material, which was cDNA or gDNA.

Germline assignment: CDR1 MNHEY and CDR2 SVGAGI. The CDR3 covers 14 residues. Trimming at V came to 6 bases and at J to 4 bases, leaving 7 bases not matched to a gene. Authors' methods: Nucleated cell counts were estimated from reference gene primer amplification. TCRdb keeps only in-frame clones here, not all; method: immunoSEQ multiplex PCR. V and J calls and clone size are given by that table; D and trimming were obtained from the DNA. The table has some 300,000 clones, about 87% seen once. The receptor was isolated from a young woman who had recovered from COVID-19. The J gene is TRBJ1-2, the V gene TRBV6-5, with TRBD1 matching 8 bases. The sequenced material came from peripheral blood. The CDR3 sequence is CASSRGQGSYGYTF. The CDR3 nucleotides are TGTGCCAGCAGCCGAGGACAGGGTAGCTATGGCTACACCTTC.